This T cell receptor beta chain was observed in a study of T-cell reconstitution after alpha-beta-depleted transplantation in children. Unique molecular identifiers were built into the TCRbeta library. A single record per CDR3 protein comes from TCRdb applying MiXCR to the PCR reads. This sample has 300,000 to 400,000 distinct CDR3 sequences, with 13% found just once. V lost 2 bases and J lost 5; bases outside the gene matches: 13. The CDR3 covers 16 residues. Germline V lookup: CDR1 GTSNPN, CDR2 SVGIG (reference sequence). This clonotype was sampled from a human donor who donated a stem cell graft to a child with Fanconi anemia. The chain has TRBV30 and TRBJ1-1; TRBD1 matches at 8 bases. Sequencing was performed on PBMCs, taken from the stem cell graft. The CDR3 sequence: CAWSPRWQGASTEAFF. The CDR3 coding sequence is TGTGCCTGGAGTCCCCGGTGGCAGGGGGCAAGTACTGAAGCTTTCTTT. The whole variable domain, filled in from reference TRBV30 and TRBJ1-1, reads SQTIHQWPATLVQPVGSPLSLECTVEGTSNPNLYWYRQAAGRGLQLLFYSVGIGQISSEVPQNLSASRPQDRQFILSSKKLLLSDSGFYLCAWSPRWQGASTEAFFGQGTRLTVV.